This TCR beta chain was found in a study of blood T cell repertoires in COVID-19. The overall study: Whether acute or convalescent, the COVID-19 samples came from the United States, Italy and Spain. T cells, B-cell-depleted T cells, or PBMCs provided the cDNA or gDNA that served as material.

The protocol was immunoSEQ multiplex PCR, while the TCRdb copy is restricted to in-frame clones and leaves out a portion. The profile shows 150,000 or so clones, approximately 80% of them singletons. All enrollees were about 18 to 89 years old and from approximately 24 US areas. Recovered status in Cohort 3 required two negative PCRs, clearance, or symptom resolution. Sample: PBMCs or T cells enriched from blood (not recorded which). The source is a man between 50 and 59 years old who had recovered from COVID-19.

The CDR3 DNA follows: TGTGCCAGCAGCCAAGGTACCCCTCTGTTCCCTATCACTACCTACGAGCAGTACTTC. It encodes CASSQGTPLFPITTYEQYF. The chain recombines TRBV3-1 (or the pseudogene TRBV3-2) with TRBJ2-7; no firm D call. The CDR3 runs to 19 residues. V was trimmed by 1 base and J by 2 bases, leaving 24 bases between them. CDR1 is LGHDT, CDR2 YNNKEL, per germline (reference sequence).